These 12 T cell receptor beta chains originate from one sample sequenced in a study of T cell repertoires in cytomegalovirus infection. Their target antigens are unknown. TCRdb redid the calling of the reads with MiXCR, one entry per CDR3 protein. The table shows fewer than 1,000,000 distinct CDR3 sequences, with approximately 33% occurring only once. Sample: cultured CD8+ T cells from PBMCs, taken from culture after CMV antigen stimulation. The source of these receptors is a human donor in good health (CMV status not recorded). Some clones in this sample may be carry-over from other donors' samples.

This clonotype was observed a few times. Written as DNA, the CDR3 is TGTGCCACCGGCTCTGGAGGCCTCATGAACACTGAAGCTTTCTTT. Translated, it gives CATGSGGLMNTEAFF. The chain recombines TRBV12-3 or TRBV12-4 with TRBJ1-1; the D is unclear. Trimming removed 10 bases at V and 0 bases at J, with 18 bases between. This CDR3 region has 15 residues.

This clonotype was observed at least ten times. V gene TRBV10-3 combines with J gene TRBJ2-5; possibly TRBD2 for D (6 bases). V lost 2 bases and J lost 7, with 11 bases in between. The CDR3 contains 13 residues. The germline V gene has CDR1 ENHRY and CDR2 SYGVKD. The CDR3: CAISEAGGWTQYF. The CDR3 DNA reads as TGTGCCATCAGTGAGGCCGGGGGTTGGACCCAGTACTTC.

The chain has TRBV19 and TRBJ2-5, with a possible D match to TRBD2 (6 bases). The CDR3 extends over 17 amino acids. Germline V gene lookup returns CDR1 LNHDA and CDR2 SQIVND (reference sequence). The germline V and J ends were trimmed by 4 bases and 2 bases, with 20 bases remaining between them. The CDR3 DNA sequence: TGTGCCAGTAGTAGATCACCGGGACTTCCGCGTCAAGAGACCCAGTACTTC. Encoded protein: CASSRSPGLPRQETQYF.

This clonotype was observed a few times. The chain carries TRBV7-9 and TRBJ1-1; D call uncertain. CDR1 SEHNR and CDR2 FQNEAQ come from the germline V gene (reference sequence). The V gene lost 0 bases and the J gene lost 6 bases, with 5 bases spanning the gap. The CDR3 totals 12 residues. CDR3 protein: CASSLAAAEAFF. The CDR3 bases are TGTGCCAGCAGCTTAGCTGCCGCTGAAGCTTTCTTT.

This chain uses TRBV9 with TRBJ2-1, with TRBD1 matching 12 bases. With V trimmed by 1 base and J by 9 bases, 8 bases remained unmatched. The germline CDR1 and CDR2 sequences are SGDLS and YYNGEE. This CDR3 comprises 16 residues. In nucleotides, the CDR3 is TGTGCCAGCAGCGTATGGATCGGGACAGGGGGCAGTGAGCAGTTCTTC. Protein: CASSVWIGTGGSEQFF.

This clonotype was counted ten times or more. This chain joins TRBV14 and TRBJ1-5; D gene ambiguous. V dropped 3 bases and J dropped 3 bases, with 6 bases sitting between them. There are 13 residues in the CDR3. Germline assignment: CDR1 SGHDN and CDR2 FVKESK. The DNA for the CDR3 is TGTGCCAGCAGCCAGGACCTCAATCAGCCCCAGCATTTT. Amino acids: CASSQDLNQPQHF.

This clonotype was observed at least ten times. V gene TRBV12-3 or TRBV12-4 combines with J gene TRBJ2-1, with D maybe TRBD2 (6 bases). CDR3 length: 15 amino acids. V was pared by 7 bases and J by 2 bases, with 15 bases between. The DNA for the CDR3 is TGTGCCAGCACCTGGTGGGGGGTTACCTACAATGAGCAGTTCTTC. This codes for CASTWWGVTYNEQFF.

This clonotype came up many times. The chain couples TRBV7-6 to TRBJ1-6; 7 nucleotides align to TRBD1. CDR3 length equals 16 residues. Per germline, CDR1 SGHVS and CDR2 FNYEAQ. V lost 5 bases to trimming and J lost 3 bases; unmatched junction nucleotides: 7. The CDR3 sequence is CASSPGDSIYNSPLHF. In DNA, the CDR3 is TGTGCCAGCAGCCCGGGGGACAGTATCTATAATTCACCCCTCCACTTT.

This clonotype was seen many times. The V gene is TRBV7-2, the J gene TRBJ2-4; 7 nucleotides align to TRBD2. Germline loops: CDR1 SGHTA, CDR2 FQGNSA. The CDR3 totals 16 residues. The V gene end was trimmed by 2 bases and the J gene end by 8 bases; junction bases not matched to a gene: 12. The CDR3 spells CASSLPPVSGVHIQYF. For the CDR3, the DNA is TGTGCCAGCAGCTTACCCCCCGTAAGCGGGGTCCACATTCAGTACTTC.

This chain connects TRBV7-9 to TRBJ1-2; 7 nucleotides align to TRBD1. The CDR3 is 16 amino acids. After removal of 5 bases from V and 2 bases from J, the junction contained 11 bases not matched to a gene. Germline CDR1 reads SEHNR; CDR2 reads FQNEAQ (reference sequence). The chain's CDR3 is CASSPPRDRDNYGYTF. CDR3 coding DNA: TGTGCCAGCAGCCCCCCCCGCGACAGGGACAACTATGGCTACACCTTC.

Many counts were recorded for this clonotype. J is TRBJ2-1 and V is TRBV3-1; 9 nucleotides agree with TRBD1. The V and J ends lost 0 bases and 4 bases, in that order; junction bases with no gene match: 4. CDR1 is LGHDT and CDR2 is YNNKEL in the germline V gene (reference sequence). The CDR3 is made up of 16 amino acids. DNA for the CDR3: TGTGCCAGCAGCCAAGACCGAGGGACAGGGTACAATGAGCAGTTCTTC. Translating gives CASSQDRGTGYNEQFF.

The chain carries TRBV7-9 and TRBJ2-2; D is perhaps TRBD1 (6 bases). Per the germline V gene, CDR1 is SEHNR and CDR2 is FQNEAQ (reference sequence). V was cut by 5 bases and J by 5 bases, with 15 bases left in between. The CDR3 spans 15 residues. In nucleotides, the CDR3 is TGTGCCAGCAGCCCGACAGGCCCGGGGACCGGGGAGCTGTTTTTT. It codes for CASSPTGPGTGELFF.